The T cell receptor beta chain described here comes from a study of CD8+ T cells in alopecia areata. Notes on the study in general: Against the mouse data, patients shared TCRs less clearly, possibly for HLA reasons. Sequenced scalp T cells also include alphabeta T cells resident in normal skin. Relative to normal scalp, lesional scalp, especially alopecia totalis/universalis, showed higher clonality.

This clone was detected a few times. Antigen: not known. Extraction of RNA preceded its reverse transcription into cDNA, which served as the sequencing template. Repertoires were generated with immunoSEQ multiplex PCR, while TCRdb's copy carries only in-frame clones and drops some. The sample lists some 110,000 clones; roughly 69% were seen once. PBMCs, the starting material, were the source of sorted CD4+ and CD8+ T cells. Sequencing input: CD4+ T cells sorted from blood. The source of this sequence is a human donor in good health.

The CDR3 bases are TGTGCCACCGTCGACAGGGATGCTTCACCCCTCCACTTT. Protein sequence: CATVDRDASPLHF. The rearrangement uses TRBV7-2 and TRBJ1-6, with 7 bases matching TRBD1. After removal of 10 bases from V and 9 bases from J, the junction contained 9 bases not matched to a gene. Germline CDR1 and CDR2: SGHTA and FQGNSA. There are 13 residues in the CDR3.